The text below deals with one TCR beta chain. The target antigen is unknown. Assay used: immunoSEQ multiplex PCR; TCRdb lists only in-frame clones, some missing. The repertoire has 2 million to 2.5 million clones, less than 95% of them found once; the top ten carry 0.3% to 0.4%. The sample comes from a study of shared clonotypes between healthy human individuals. Study-level findings and limits: At large depth, rarefaction still showed sorted-subset sequencing to be incomplete.

CDR1 is SGHRS, CDR2 YFSETQ, per germline. The V end was cut by 4 bases, the J end by 1 base, with 14 bases between. CDR3 size: 15 residues. The TCR originated in a man between 18 and 35 years old in good health. Some clones in this sample may be carry-over from other donors' samples. Specimen: naive CD4+ T cells from PBMCs. Subset denoted: CD45RA+ positively selected. V is TRBV5-1 and J is TRBJ1-1; D gene uncertain. The chain's CDR3 is CASSTPRAGNTEAFF. In DNA form, the CDR3 reads TGCGCCAGCAGCACACCCCGGGCAGGGAACACTGAAGCTTTCTTT.